A selection of T cell receptor beta chains follows, all from one sample in a study of T cells in Graves' hyperthyroidism and ophthalmopathy. In TCRdb, the multiplex PCR reads were re-called with MiXCR into one record per CDR3 protein. The sample consists of about 380,000 distinct CDR3 sequences, around 20% of them appearing once. The sequenced sample was blood. The source of these receptors is a man between 18 and 35 years old with Graves' ophthalmopathy. Each CDR3 is given with its conserved first and last residue. A D gene is named only where the DNA matches it firmly. Not all rows give a size; the values are once, few, many and, for expanded clones, a class.

.	.	TRBV18	TRBJ1-1	TGTGCCAGCTCACCTAGATCCGGGAACACTGAAGCTTTCTTT	CASSPRSGNTEAFF
TRBD1	.	TRBV7-3	TRBJ1-2	TGTGCCAGCAGCACCGGGACAGGGGGGAACTATGGCTACACCTTC	CASSTGTGGNYGYTF
.	.	TRBV29-1	TRBJ1-3	TGCAGCGCCTCGGTTCAGGGATCGTATGGAAACACCATATATTTT	CSASVQGSYGNTIYF
.	few	TRBV7-9	TRBJ2-7	TGTGCCAGCAGCTTAGAAATGGGGGCTGTTTACGAGCAGTACTTC	CASSLEMGAVYEQYF
.	.	TRBV28	TRBJ2-1	TGTGCCAGCATAACAGGACTAAGTTTCAATGAGCAGTTCTTC	CASITGLSFNEQFF
TRBD1	few	TRBV25-1	TRBJ2-3	TGTGCCAGCAGTGAATCTGGGACAGCGAGCACAGATACGCAGTATTTT	CASSESGTASTDTQYF
TRBD1	many	TRBV5-1	TRBJ2-3	TGCGCCAGCAGCGGCGGGACAGGGGACACAGATACGCAGTATTTT	CASSGGTGDTDTQYF
.	.	TRBV29-1	TRBJ1-1	TGCAGCGTTCCGGCGGGGACGACTGAAGCTTTCTTT	CSVPAGTTEAFF
.	.	TRBV10-3	TRBJ1-1	TGTGCCATCAGTGAGAAAAAAGGAGGAACTGAAGCTTTCTTT	CAISEKKGGTEAFF
TRBD1	few	TRBV6-6	TRBJ1-5	TGTGCCAGCAGTTCCTCGGGACAGGTTGTCAATCAGCCCCAGCATTTT	CASSSSGQVVNQPQHF
.	many	TRBV7-9	TRBJ2-5	TGTGCCAGCAGCTCGGACACGCGGGGAACCCTTAAAGAGACCCAGTACTTC	CASSSDTRGTLKETQYF
TRBD2	many	TRBV5-1	TRBJ2-7	TGCGCCAGCAGTAACGGGGGGGCGGCCTACGAGCAGTACTTC	CASSNGGAAYEQYF
.	many	TRBV3-1	TRBJ2-3	TGTGCCAGCAGGACAGACACAGATACGCAGTATTTT	CASRTDTDTQYF
TRBD2	few	TRBV9	TRBJ2-7	TGTGCCAGCAGCGTAGCGGGGGGGCCCGACGAGCAGTACTTC	CASSVAGGPDEQYF
TRBD2	many	TRBV7-9	TRBJ2-3	TGTGCCAGCAGCACGACGACTAGCGGGGGCACAGATACGCAGTATTTT	CASSTTTSGGTDTQYF
TRBD1	.	TRBV11-3	TRBJ2-7	TGTGCCAGCAGCTTAGAACAGGGGGCCCCGAGCTCCTACAATGAGCAGTACTTC	CASSLEQGAPSSYNEQYF
.	few	TRBV6-5	TRBJ1-2	TGTGCCAGCAGTTATCTCTATGGCTACACCTTC	CASSYLYGYTF
TRBD1	many	TRBV7-8	TRBJ2-7	TGTGCCAGCAGCGAACAGGGGGGAGATATATACGAGCAGTACTTC	CASSEQGGDIYEQYF
TRBD2	few	TRBV20-1	TRBJ2-1	TGCAGTGCAACTAGCGGGGCGGCAAATGAGCAGTTCTTC	CSATSGAANEQFF
.	.	TRBV28	TRBJ1-2	TGTGCCAGCAGGTTGAGGCAGGGGCTTGTTTATGGCTACACCTTC	CASRLRQGLVYGYTF
.	few	TRBV18	TRBJ2-5	TGTGCCAGCTCACCACAAGAGGAGCGGCGGGAGACCCAGTACTTC	CASSPQEERRETQYF
.	.	TRBV10-2	TRBJ1-5	TGCGCCAGCAAATTGACAGTGGATAGCAATCAGCCCCAGCATTTT	CASKLTVDSNQPQHF
TRBD1	few	TRBV6-1	TRBJ2-3	TGTGCCAGCAATGAGCAGGGGGCAGATACGCAGTATTTT	CASNEQGADTQYF
TRBD1	.	TRBV28	TRBJ2-1	TGTGCCAGTCACCTCCCGGGACAGGGATACAATGAGCAGTTCTTC	CASHLPGQGYNEQFF
TRBD2	.	TRBV29-1	TRBJ2-1	TGCAGCGTTGAAAAGTCTAGCGGGATGAATGAGCAGTTCTTC	CSVEKSSGMNEQFF
TRBD2	.	TRBV7-9	TRBJ2-3	TGTGCCAGCAGTCGGGACTCTAGCGGGGGGCGGGGTGGGGATACGCAGTATTTT	CASSRDSSGGRGGDTQYF
.	many	TRBV11-3	TRBJ2-3	TGTGCCAGCAGTAAAGGGAGCTACACAGATACGCAGTATTTT	CASSKGSYTDTQYF
.	.	TRBV12-3/TRBV12-4	TRBJ2-7	TGTGCCAGCAGCCCGGGGATCCATACCCCCTACGAGCAGTACTTC	CASSPGIHTPYEQYF
.	.	TRBV10-3	TRBJ1-1	TGTGCCATCAGTCCCCCAAGGGGTGAAGCTTTCTTT	CAISPPRGEAFF
.	few	TRBV5-5	TRBJ1-5	TGTGCCAGCAGCTTTACCGCGACAGAGGTTTTTCAGCCCCAGCATTTT	CASSFTATEVFQPQHF
.	many	TRBV12-3/TRBV12-4	TRBJ2-3	TGTGCCAGCAGCCAACGACAGGGCACAGATACGCAGTATTTT	CASSQRQGTDTQYF
.	many	TRBV6-2/TRBV6-3	TRBJ1-5	TGTGCCAGCAAGAGGGTTCCCAATCAGCCCCAGCATTTT	CASKRVPNQPQHF
.	.	TRBV10-3	TRBJ1-1	TGTGCCACCGAGACGGACACTGAAGCTTTCTTT	CATETDTEAFF
.	few	TRBV5-8	TRBJ2-3	TGTGCCAGCAGCTTGGCCAGGGGGGCAGATACGCAGTATTTT	CASSLARGADTQYF
.	.	TRBV14	TRBJ2-6	TGTGCCAGCAGCCAAGGGTTGGCTGGGGCCAACGTCCTGACTTTC	CASSQGLAGANVLTF
TRBD1	few	TRBV15	TRBJ2-3	TGTGCCACCATCAACAGGGGGTTGACAGATACGCAGTATTTT	CATINRGLTDTQYF
TRBD2	many	TRBV7-3	TRBJ2-7	TGTGCCAGCAGCCTGAGCGGGGGGGCTCTCGACGAGCAGTACTTC	CASSLSGGALDEQYF
.	few	TRBV6-1	TRBJ2-2	TGTGCCAGTCGGCCGGGACCCACCGGGGAGCTGTTTTTT	CASRPGPTGELFF
.	.	TRBV14	TRBJ1-4	TGTGCCAGCAGCCAAGAACGGGGGGGCGAAGGTGAAAAACTGTTTTTT	CASSQERGGEGEKLFF
.	.	TRBV27	TRBJ1-4	TGTGCCAGCAGTTTATTTGGGGGAGGGGAAGGAAAACTGTTTTTT	CASSLFGGGEGKLFF
.	many	TRBV11-3	TRBJ1-5	TGTGCCGCAAATCTGCCTTCCAATCAGCCCCAGCATTTT	CAANLPSNQPQHF
TRBD2	.	TRBV11-2	TRBJ2-1	TGTGCCAGCAGCTACGGGGCTAGCGGGAAAGGTAATGAGCAGTTCTTC	CASSYGASGKGNEQFF
.	.	TRBV4-1	TRBJ1-5	TGCGCCAGCAGCCAAAGCCCCCAGCCCCAGCATTTT	CASSQSPQPQHF
.	.	TRBV27	TRBJ2-3	TGTGCCAGCGGGGGGTGGGGATGGGGAGATACGCAGTATTTT	CASGGWGWGDTQYF
TRBD1	many	TRBV5-1	TRBJ1-1	TGCGCCAGCAGCTACGGGACAGGGGGCCCTGAAGCTTTCTTT	CASSYGTGGPEAFF
TRBD2	many	TRBV12-3/TRBV12-4	TRBJ2-3	TGTGCCAGCAGTTCCCTAGCGGGGGGGCGCCCCCACACAGATACGCAGTATTTT	CASSSLAGGRPHTDTQYF
.	few	TRBV29-1	TRBJ1-4	TGCAGCGTTGGGGGGTTTGAGGATGAAAAACTGTTTTTT	CSVGGFEDEKLFF
.	.	TRBV11-2	TRBJ2-5	TGTGCCAGCAGCTTAGCCCGACCGGCCGGAGAGACCCAGTACTTC	CASSLARPAGETQYF
TRBD1	many	TRBV7-8	TRBJ2-7	TGTGCCAGCAGCTTCCGGGACAGGGTAGGCGAGCAGTACTTC	CASSFRDRVGEQYF
.	many	TRBV7-3	TRBJ2-3	TGTGCCAGCAGCTTAATGGGGGCTCCAGATACGCAGTATTTT	CASSLMGAPDTQYF
TRBD2	few	TRBV9	TRBJ2-1	TGTGCCAGCAGCCCACTAGCGGGGGATGGGTCCTACAATGAGCAGTTCTTC	CASSPLAGDGSYNEQFF
.	many	TRBV6-1	TRBJ2-1	TGTGCCAGCAGTAGGACAGCGAGCTCCTACAATGAGCAGTTCTTC	CASSRTASSYNEQFF
TRBD1	few	TRBV27	TRBJ2-5	TGTGCCAGCAGTTTCTCGACAGGGCACCAAGAGACCCAGTACTTC	CASSFSTGHQETQYF
.	.	TRBV4-1	TRBJ2-3	TGCGCCAGCAGCCCTTTTTGGGGCGAGGGAGATACGCAGTATTTT	CASSPFWGEGDTQYF
TRBD2	.	TRBV28	TRBJ2-2	TGTGCCAGCAGTCTAGGAAGCGGGGACACCGGGGAGCTGTTTTTT	CASSLGSGDTGELFF
TRBD1	many	TRBV3-1	TRBJ2-5	TGTGCCAGCAGCCCAGGAGGGACAGGGGGCGGCGAGACCCAGTACTTC	CASSPGGTGGGETQYF
.	few	TRBV18	TRBJ2-4	TGTGCCAGCCGTTCCGGGACCGGGAACGACATTCAGTACTTC	CASRSGTGNDIQYF